Here is one T cell receptor beta chain with its context. V was trimmed by 2 bases and J by 2 bases, leaving 8 bases between them. There are 13 residues in the CDR3. Germline CDR1 SGDLS, CDR2 YYNGEE. Original handling: Amplification from reference gene primers served as the basis for estimated nucleated cell counts. Repertoires were generated with immunoSEQ multiplex PCR, while TCRdb's copy carries only in-frame clones and drops some. V and J calls and clone size are given by that table; D and trimming were obtained from the DNA. The sample includes tens of thousands of clones, approximately 87% seen only once; the top ten take about a sixth. The data belong to a study of blood T cell repertoires in COVID-19. Study information: Samples taken during acute and convalescent COVID-19 were collected in the United States, Italy and Spain.

The gene calls are TRBV9 and TRBJ2-7; the D gene is possibly TRBD2 (5 bases). Sequenced input: peripheral blood. This receptor was taken from a human donor in a cohort sampled during active COVID-19. Written as DNA, the CDR3 is TGTGCCAGCAGCGTGTCCGGGGCCTACGAGCAGTACTTC. It codes for CASSVSGAYEQYF.